This TCR beta chain is drawn from a study of shared clonotypes between healthy human individuals (dated by TCRdb to 2020 to 2021). Broadly, across the study: A couple of women and a few men aged 18 to 49 years were included in the cohort. To increase sequencing depth and limit assay-specific biases, TCR repertoire library preparation and sequencing were carried out by different laboratories using diverse techniques. The study deeply sequenced blood TCR repertoires of roughly five healthy adults to estimate repertoire size and the extent of clonotype sharing between individuals. Leukapheresis yielded between about 0.9 and 8.9 billion PBMCs per donor.

Using the deep immunoSEQ assay, TCR CDR3 regions were amplified from genomic DNA by multiplex PCR. Extracted genomic DNA from each cell subset was distributed evenly across all wells of several immunoSEQ 96-well plates, and each plate was treated as a replicate. For unsorted PBMC, approximately 300 ng of genomic DNA, equivalent to around 30,000 T cell genomes, went into each replicate PCR. Genomic DNA from unsorted PBMC was sequenced over ten immunoSEQ deep assay plates. The purified libraries were quantified using a Qubit 3.0 fluorometer, sized with a Bioanalyzer 2100, and then quantified again using the KAPA Library Quantification kit. A separate single-read 150-cycle Illumina NextSeq 550 flow cell was used to sequence each immunoSEQ 96-well plate. The authors' pipeline ran thus. Because only junctional sequences without quality scores were contained in the immunoSEQ output, filtering matching that applied to full-length reads could not be performed. To assign V/J genes and CDR3, sequences were annotated against IMGT germline references using PyIR, a Python wrapper for IgBLAST v1.9. Reads were removed for weak V/J assignments (E-value above 1e-6), missing CDR3, stop codons, out-of-frame junctions, or ambiguous translated residues. V3J clonotypes were defined by identical inferred V gene, J gene, and CDR3 amino acid sequence. To compute the percentage overlap between repertoires, the number of shared unique clonotypes was divided by the size of the smaller repertoire. Repertoire richness was assessed with RTK rarefaction, the Chao1 estimator, and Recon v2.1 estimates of unobserved clonotypes. TCRdb's version of the immuneACCESS table is confined to in-frame rearrangements and falls short of the full clone set. An unresolved V gene accounts for under half of the shortfall where checked; the remainder is of unknown origin. That table furnishes V, J and clone size, whereas the DNA furnished D and trimming. Across this sample there are approximately 440,000 clones, with 70% to 80% seen only once. The top ten constitute approximately 12% of the sample.

In this sample, this clone turned up many times. This clone's antigen is unknown. No clone much larger than this one lies a single base away; base qualities are absent. The same CDR3 is also encoded by other DNA sequences in this sample. The donors were healthy, HIV-negative adults with no recently reported acute infections or vaccinations. Every donor was a Caucasian adult residing in Nashville, Tennessee, USA. For unsorted samples, tens of millions of PBMCs were counted, and genomic DNA was extracted using the QIAamp DNA Blood Mini kit. After blood collection by leukapheresis, PBMCs were isolated using Ficoll-Histopaque density gradient centrifugation and then cryopreserved in the vapor phase of liquid nitrogen. V lost 0 bases and J lost 0 bases, and the count of bases not matched to a germline gene is 1. The CDR3 goes from the cysteine to the phenylalanine over 15 residues. Here the CDR3 DNA is all that survives: 45 bases in frame from base 1. CDR1 and CDR2 were assigned from the germline V gene as LGHNA and YNFKEQ.

What the work shows at the level of the full study, not this receptor alone: Only blood was sampled, and tissue TCR repertoires likely differ from those in blood. The genetic and exposure-history diversity represented was limited by the small number of donors. Pairwise subsampling indicated that sequencing depth was expected to affect the degree of clonotype sharing among donors.

The chain couples TRBV4-2 to TRBJ2-7, and TRBD2 matches 8 of the central bases. The sample was PBMCs. The clonotype was recovered from a woman between 40 and 50 years old in good health. Some clones in this sample may be carry-over from other donors' samples. For the CDR3, the sequence is CASSQESGSSYEQYF. The bases read TGTGCCAGCAGCCAAGAGAGCGGGAGCTCCTACGAGCAGTACTTC.